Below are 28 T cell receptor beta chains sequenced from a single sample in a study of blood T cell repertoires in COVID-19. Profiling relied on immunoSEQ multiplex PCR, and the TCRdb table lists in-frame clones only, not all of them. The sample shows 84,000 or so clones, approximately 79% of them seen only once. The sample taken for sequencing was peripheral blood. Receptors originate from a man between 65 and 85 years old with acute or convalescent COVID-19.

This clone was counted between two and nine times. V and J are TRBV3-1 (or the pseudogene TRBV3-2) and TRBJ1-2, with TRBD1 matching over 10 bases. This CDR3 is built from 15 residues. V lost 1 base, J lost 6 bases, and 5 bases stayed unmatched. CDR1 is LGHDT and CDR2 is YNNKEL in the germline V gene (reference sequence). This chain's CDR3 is CASSQGTGGNNGYTF. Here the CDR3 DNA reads TGTGCCAGCAGCCAAGGGACAGGGGGGAACAATGGCTACACCTTC.

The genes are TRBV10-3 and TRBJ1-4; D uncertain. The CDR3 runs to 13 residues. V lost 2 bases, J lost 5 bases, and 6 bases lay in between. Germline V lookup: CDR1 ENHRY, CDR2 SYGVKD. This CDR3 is CAISETGNEKLFF. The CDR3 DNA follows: TGTGCCATCAGTGAGACCGGGAATGAAAAACTGTTTTTT.

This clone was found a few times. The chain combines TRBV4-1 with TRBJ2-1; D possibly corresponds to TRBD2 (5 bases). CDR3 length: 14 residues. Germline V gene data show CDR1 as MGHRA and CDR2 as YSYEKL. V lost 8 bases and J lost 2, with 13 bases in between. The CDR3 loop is CASQDRLTYNEQFF. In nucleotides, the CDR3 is TGCGCCAGCCAGGACCGACTAACCTACAATGAGCAGTTCTTC.

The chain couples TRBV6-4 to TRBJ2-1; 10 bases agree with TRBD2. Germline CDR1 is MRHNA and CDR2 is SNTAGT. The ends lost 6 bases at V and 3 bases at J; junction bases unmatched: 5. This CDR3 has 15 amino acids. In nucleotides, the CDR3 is TGTGCCAGCAGCTTAGCGGGGGGCCGCTACAATGAGCAGTTCTTC. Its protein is CASSLAGGRYNEQFF.

CDR3 in DNA: TGCGCCAGCAGCCAACAGGGGGAACGCACAGATACGCAGTATTTT. It translates to CASSQQGERTDTQYF. The chain uses TRBV10-2 and TRBJ2-3, with 8 bases matching TRBD1. Germline CDR1 is WSHSY and CDR2 is SAAADI. The V and J ends lost 6 bases and 1 base, in that order; junction bases with no gene match: 6. The CDR3 covers 15 residues.

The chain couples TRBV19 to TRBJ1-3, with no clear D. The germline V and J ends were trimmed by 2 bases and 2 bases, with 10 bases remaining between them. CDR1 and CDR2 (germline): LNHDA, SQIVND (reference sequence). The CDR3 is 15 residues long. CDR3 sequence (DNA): TGTGCCAGTAGTATAAAGAGGGTTGCTGGAAACACCATATATTTT. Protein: CASSIKRVAGNTIYF.

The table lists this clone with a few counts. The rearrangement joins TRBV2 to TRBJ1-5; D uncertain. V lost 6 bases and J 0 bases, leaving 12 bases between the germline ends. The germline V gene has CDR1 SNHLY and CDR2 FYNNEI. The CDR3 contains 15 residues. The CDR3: CASSEGGSSNQPQHF. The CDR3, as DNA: TGTGCCAGCAGCGAGGGAGGTAGTAGCAATCAGCCCCAGCATTTT.

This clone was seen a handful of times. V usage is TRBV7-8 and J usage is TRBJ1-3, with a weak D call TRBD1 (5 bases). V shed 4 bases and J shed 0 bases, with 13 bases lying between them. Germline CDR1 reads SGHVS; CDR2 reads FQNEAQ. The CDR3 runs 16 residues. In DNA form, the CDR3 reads TGTGCCAGCAGCTCCGGATCGGGGGGCTCTGGAAACACCATATATTTT. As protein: CASSSGSGGSGNTIYF.

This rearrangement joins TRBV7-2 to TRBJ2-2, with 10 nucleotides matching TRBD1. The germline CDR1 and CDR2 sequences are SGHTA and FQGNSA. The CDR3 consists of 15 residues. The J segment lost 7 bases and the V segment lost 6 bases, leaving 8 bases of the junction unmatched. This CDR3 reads CASRTSGTGVGELFF. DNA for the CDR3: TGTGCCAGCAGAACTTCCGGGACAGGGGTCGGGGAGCTGTTTTTT.

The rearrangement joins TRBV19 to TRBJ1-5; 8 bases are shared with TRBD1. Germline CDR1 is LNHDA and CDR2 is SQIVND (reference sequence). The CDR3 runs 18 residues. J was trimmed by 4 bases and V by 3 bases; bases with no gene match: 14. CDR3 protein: CASSMHLRQGRGNQPQHF. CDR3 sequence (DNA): TGTGCCAGTAGTATGCACCTCCGACAGGGGAGAGGAAATCAGCCCCAGCATTTT.

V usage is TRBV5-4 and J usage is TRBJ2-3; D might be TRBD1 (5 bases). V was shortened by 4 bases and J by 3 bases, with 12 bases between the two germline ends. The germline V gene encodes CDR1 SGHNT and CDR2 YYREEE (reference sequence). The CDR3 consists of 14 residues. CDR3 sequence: CASSQRQGTDTQYF. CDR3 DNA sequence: TGTGCCAGCAGCCAACGTCAGGGAACAGATACGCAGTATTTT.

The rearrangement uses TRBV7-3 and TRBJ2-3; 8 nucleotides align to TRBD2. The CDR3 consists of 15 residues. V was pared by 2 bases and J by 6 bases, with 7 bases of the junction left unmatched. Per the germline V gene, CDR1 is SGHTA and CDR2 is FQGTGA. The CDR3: CASSLAGGPFDTQYF. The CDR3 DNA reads TGTGCCAGCAGCTTAGCGGGGGGCCCTTTCGATACGCAGTATTTT.

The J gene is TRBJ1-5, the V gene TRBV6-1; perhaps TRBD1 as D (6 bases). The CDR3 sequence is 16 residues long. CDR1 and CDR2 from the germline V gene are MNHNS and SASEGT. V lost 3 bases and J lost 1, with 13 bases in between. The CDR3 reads CASSDLTGWSNQPQHF. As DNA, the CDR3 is TGTGCCAGCAGTGACTTGACAGGATGGAGCAATCAGCCCCAGCATTTT.

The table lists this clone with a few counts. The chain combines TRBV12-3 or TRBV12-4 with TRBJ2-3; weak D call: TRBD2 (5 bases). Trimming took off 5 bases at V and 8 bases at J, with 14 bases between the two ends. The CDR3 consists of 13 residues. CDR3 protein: CASSPRARSTQYF. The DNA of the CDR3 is TGTGCCAGCAGTCCGAGGGCCCGGAGTACGCAGTATTTT.

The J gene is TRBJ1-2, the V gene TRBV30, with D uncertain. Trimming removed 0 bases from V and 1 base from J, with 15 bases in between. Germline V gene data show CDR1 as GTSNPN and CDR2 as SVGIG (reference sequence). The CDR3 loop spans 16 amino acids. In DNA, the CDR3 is TGTGCCTGGAGTGTACTTAGGGTCGGAGGTAACTATGGCTACACCTTC. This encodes CAWSVLRVGGNYGYTF. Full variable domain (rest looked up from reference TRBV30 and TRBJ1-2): SQTIHQWPATLVQPVGSPLSLECTVEGTSNPNLYWYRQAAGRGLQLLFYSVGIGQISSEVPQNLSASRPQDRQFILSSKKLLLSDSGFYLCAWSVLRVGGNYGYTFGSGTRLTVV.

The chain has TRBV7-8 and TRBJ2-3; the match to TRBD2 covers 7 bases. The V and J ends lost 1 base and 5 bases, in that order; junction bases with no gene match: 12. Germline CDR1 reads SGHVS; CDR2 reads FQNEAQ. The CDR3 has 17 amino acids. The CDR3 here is CASSLVTFGLEGDTQYF. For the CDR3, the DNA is TGTGCCAGCAGCTTAGTAACATTCGGACTAGAGGGAGATACGCAGTATTTT.

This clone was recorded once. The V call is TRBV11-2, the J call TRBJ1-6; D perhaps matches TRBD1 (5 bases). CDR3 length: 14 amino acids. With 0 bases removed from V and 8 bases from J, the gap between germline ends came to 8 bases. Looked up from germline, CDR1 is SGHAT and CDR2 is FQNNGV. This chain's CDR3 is CASSLETADSPLHF. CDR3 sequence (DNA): TGTGCCAGCAGCTTAGAGACAGCAGATTCACCCCTCCACTTT. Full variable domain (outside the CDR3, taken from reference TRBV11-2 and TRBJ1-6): EAGVAQSPRYKIIEKRQSVAFWCNPISGHATLYWYQQILGQGPKLLIQFQNNGVVDDSQLPKDRFSAERLKGVDSTLKIQPAKLEDSAVYLCASSLETADSPLHFGNGTRLTVT.

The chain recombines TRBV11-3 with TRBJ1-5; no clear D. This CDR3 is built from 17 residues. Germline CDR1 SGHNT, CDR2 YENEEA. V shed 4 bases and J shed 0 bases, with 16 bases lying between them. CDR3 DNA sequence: TGTGCCAGCAGCTCCACTAGGGAAAAAAATAGCAATCAGCCCCAGCATTTT. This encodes CASSSTREKNSNQPQHF.

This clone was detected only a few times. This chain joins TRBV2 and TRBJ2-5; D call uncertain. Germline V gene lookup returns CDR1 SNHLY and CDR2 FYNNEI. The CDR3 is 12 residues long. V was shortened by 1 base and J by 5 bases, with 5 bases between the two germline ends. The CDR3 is CASSEVSETQYF. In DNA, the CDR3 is TGTGCCAGCAGTGAAGTATCGGAGACCCAGTACTTC.

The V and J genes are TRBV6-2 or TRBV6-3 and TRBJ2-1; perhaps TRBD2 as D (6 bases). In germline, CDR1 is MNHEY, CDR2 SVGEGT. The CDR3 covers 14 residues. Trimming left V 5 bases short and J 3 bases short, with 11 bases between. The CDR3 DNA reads TGTGCCAGCAGTAACGCGGGGTTCTACAATGAGCAGTTCTTC. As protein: CASSNAGFYNEQFF.

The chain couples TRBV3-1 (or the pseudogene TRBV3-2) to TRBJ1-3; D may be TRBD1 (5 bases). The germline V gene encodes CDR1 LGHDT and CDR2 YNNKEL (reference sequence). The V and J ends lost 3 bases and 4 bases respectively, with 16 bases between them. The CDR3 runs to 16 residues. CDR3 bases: TGTGCCAGCAGCCATGACCAGGGTAGCGGGGGAAACACCATATATTTT. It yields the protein CASSHDQGSGGNTIYF.

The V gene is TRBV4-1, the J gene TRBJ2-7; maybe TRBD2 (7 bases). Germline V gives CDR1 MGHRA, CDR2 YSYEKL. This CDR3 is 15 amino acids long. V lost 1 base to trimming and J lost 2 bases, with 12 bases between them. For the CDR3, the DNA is TGCGCCAGCAGCCAAGGAAGGGGGACTACCTACGAGCAGTACTTC. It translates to CASSQGRGTTYEQYF.

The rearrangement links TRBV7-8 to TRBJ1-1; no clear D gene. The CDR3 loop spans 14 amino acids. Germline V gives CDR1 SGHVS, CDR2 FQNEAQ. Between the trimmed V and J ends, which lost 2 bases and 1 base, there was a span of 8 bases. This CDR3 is CASSLWPENTEAFF. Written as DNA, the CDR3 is TGTGCCAGCAGCTTATGGCCAGAGAACACTGAAGCTTTCTTT.

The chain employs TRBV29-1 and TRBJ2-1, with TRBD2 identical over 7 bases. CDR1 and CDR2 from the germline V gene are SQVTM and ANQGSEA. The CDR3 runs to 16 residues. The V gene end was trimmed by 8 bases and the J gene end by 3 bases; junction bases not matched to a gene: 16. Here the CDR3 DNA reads TGCAGCTCCGAGGGTGTCGAGCGGGGTGGCTACAATGAGCAGTTCTTC. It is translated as CSSEGVERGGYNEQFF.

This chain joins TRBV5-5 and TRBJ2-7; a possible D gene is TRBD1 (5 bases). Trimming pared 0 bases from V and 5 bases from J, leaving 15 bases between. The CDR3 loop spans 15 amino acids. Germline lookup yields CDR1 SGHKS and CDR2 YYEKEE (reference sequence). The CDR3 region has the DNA TGTGCCAGCAGCTTGGAAGGACAATATCTCGACGAGCAGTACGTC. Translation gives CASSLEGQYLDEQYV.

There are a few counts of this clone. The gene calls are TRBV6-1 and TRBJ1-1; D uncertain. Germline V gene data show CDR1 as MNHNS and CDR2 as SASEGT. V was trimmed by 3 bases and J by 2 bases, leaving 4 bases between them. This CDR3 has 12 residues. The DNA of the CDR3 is TGTGCCAGCAGTGATCTTAACACTGAAGCTTTCTTT. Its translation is CASSDLNTEAFF.

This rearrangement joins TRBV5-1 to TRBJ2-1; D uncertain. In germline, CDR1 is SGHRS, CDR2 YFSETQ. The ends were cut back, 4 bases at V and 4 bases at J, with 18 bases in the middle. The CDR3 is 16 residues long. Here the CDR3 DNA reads TGCGCCAGCAGCCCAGCCACCGACTCCTTGTACAATGAGCAGTTCTTC. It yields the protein CASSPATDSLYNEQFF.

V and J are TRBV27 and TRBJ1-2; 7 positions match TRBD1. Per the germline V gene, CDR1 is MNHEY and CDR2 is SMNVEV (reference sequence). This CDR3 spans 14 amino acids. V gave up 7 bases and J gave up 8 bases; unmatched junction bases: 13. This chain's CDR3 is CASTPTGSFGGYTF. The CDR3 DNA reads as TGTGCCAGCACCCCGACAGGGAGCTTTGGCGGCTACACCTTC.